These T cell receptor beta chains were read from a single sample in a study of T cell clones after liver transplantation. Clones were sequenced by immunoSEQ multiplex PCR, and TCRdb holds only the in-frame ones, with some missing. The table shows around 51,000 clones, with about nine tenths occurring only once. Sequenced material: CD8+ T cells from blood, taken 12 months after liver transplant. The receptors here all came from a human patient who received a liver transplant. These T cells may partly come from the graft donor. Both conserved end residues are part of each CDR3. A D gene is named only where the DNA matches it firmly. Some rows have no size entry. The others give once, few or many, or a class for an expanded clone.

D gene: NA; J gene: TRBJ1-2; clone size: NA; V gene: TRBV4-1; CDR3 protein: CASRLGGDYGYTF; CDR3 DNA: TGCGCCAGCAGACTAGGAGGCGACTATGGCTACACCTTC
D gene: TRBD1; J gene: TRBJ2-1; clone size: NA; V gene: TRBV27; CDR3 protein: CASSSGTGFRQFF; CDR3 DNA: TGTGCCAGCTCATCCGGGACAGGGTTCAGGCAGTTCTTC
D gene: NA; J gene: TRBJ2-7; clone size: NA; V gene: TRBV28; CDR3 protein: CASSLVRLEQYF; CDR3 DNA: TGTGCCAGCAGTTTAGTTAGGTTAGAGCAGTACTTC
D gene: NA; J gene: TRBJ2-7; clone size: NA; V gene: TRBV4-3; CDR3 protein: CASSQEQGSYEQYF; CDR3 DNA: TGCGCCAGCAGCCAAGAGCAGGGTAGCTACGAGCAGTACTTC
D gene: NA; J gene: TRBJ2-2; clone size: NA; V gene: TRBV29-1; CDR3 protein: CSVEDLGNTGELFF; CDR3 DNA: TGCAGCGTTGAAGATTTAGGGAACACCGGGGAGCTGTTTTTT
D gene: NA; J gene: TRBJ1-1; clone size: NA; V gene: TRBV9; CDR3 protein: CASSAGNHEAFF; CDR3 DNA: TGTGCCAGCAGCGCGGGGAACCATGAAGCTTTCTTT
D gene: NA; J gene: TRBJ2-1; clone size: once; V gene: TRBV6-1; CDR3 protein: CASSGLSERGWGNEQFF; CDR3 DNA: TGTGCCAGCAGTGGCCTATCGGAGAGGGGCTGGGGGAATGAGCAGTTCTTC
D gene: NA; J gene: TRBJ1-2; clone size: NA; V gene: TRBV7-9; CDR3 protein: CASSRGGGYTF; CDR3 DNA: TGTGCCAGCAGTCGAGGAGGTGGCTACACCTTC
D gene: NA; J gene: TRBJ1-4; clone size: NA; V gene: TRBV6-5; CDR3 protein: CASRKVGTNEKLFF; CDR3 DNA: TGTGCCAGCAGAAAAGTGGGGACCAATGAAAAACTGTTTTTT
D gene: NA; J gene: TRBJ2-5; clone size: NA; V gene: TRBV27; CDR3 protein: CASRKWETQYF; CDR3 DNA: TGTGCCAGCAGGAAATGGGAGACCCAGTACTTC
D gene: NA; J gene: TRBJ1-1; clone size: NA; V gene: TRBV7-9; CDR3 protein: CASSFSVNTEAFF; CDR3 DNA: TGCGCCAGCAGCTTTTCGGTAAACACTGAAGCTTTCTTT
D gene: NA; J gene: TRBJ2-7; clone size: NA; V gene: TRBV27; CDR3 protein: CASSLSQGYEQYF; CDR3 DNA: TGTGCCAGCAGTTTATCTCAGGGCTACGAGCAGTACTTC
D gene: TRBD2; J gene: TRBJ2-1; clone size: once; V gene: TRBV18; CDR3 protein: CASSPTGLAGDMSSYNEQFF; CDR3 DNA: TGTGCCAGCTCACCCACCGGACTAGCGGGAGACATGAGCTCCTACAATGAGCAGTTCTTC
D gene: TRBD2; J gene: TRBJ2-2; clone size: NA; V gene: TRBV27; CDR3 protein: CASSSGLAGWTGELFF; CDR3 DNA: TGTGCCAGCAGTAGCGGACTAGCGGGGTGGACCGGGGAGCTGTTTTTT
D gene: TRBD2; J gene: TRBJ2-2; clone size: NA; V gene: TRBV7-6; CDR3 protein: CASSHTGGANTGELFF; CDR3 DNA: TGTGCCAGCAGCCACACGGGAGGGGCGAACACCGGGGAGCTGTTTTTT
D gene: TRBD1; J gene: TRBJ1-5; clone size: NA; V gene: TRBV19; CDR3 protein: CASSASTGVANQPQHF; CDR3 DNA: TGTGCCAGTAGCGCTTCGACAGGGGTCGCGAATCAGCCCCAGCATTTT
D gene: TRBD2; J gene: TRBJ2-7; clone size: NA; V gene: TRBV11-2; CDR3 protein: CASSLEGGFMREQYF; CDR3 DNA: TGTGCCAGCAGCTTAGAGGGGGGGTTTATGCGCGAGCAGTACTTC
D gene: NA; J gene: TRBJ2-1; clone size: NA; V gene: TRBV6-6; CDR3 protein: CASSYEGSAYNEQFF; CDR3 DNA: TGTGCCAGCAGTTACGAAGGGTCAGCATACAATGAGCAGTTCTTC
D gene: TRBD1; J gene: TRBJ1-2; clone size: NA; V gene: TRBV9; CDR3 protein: CASSVGTGGDSYGYTF; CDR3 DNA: TGTGCCAGCAGCGTAGGGACAGGAGGGGACAGCTATGGCTACACCTTC
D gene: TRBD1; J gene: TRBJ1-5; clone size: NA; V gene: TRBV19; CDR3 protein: CASSIVGQGFYSNQPQHF; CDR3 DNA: TGTGCCAGTAGTATAGTGGGACAGGGATTCTATAGCAATCAGCCCCAGCATTTT
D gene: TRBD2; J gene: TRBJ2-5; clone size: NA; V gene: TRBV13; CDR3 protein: CASSLARGGGETQYF; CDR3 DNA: TGTGCCAGCAGCTTAGCCCGGGGGGGCGGAGAGACCCAGTACTTC
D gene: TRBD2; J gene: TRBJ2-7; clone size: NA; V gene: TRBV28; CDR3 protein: CASSSPPGLADGQQYF; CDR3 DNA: TGTGCCAGCAGTTCCCCACCGGGACTAGCGGACGGGCAGCAGTACTTC
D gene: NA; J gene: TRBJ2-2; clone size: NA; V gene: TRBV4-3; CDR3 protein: CASSQDGEGNTGELFF; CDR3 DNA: TGCGCCAGCAGCCAAGATGGGGAAGGGAACACCGGGGAGCTGTTTTTT
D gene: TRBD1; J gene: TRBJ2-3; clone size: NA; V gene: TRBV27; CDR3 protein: CASSLDRGTDTQYF; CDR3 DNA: TGTGCCAGCAGTCTCGACAGGGGGACAGATACGCAGTATTTT
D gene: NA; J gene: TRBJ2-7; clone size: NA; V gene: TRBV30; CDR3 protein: CASRPGGSYEQYF; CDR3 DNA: TGTGCCTCACGTCCTGGGGGATCCTACGAGCAGTACTTC
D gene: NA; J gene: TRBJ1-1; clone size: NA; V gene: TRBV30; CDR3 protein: CAWSVHLDTEAFF; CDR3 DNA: TGTGCCTGGAGTGTACACCTGGACACTGAAGCTTTCTTT
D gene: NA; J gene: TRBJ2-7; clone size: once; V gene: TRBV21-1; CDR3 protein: CASSNQDREGEQYF; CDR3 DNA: TGTGCCAGCAGCAACCAGGACAGGGAGGGCGAGCAGTACTTC
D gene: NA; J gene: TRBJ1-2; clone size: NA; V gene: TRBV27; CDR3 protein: CASSLGMGWGGYTF; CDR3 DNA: TGTGCCAGCAGTTTAGGGATGGGCTGGGGTGGCTACACCTTC
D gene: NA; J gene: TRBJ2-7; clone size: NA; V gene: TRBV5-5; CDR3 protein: CASSLGDSLYEQYF; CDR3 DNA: TGTGCCAGCAGCTTGGGAGATTCCCTTTACGAGCAGTACTTC
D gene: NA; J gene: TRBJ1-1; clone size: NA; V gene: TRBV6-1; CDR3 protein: CASSVLIRGSNTEAFF; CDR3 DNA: TGTGCCAGCAGTGTGTTAATTCGTGGGTCGAACACTGAAGCTTTCTTT
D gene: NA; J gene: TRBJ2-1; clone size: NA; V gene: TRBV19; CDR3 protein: CASSIGGKSYNEQFF; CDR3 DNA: TGTGCCAGTAGTATTGGAGGGAAATCCTACAATGAGCAGTTCTTC
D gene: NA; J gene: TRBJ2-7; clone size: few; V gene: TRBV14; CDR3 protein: CASSQERPTGILYEQYF; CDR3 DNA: TGTGCCAGCAGCCAAGAGCGTCCCACAGGGATTCTCTACGAGCAGTACTTC
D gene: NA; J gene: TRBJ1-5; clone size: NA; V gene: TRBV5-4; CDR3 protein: CASSSDGLNQPQHF; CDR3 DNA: TGTGCCAGCAGTTCCGACGGCCTCAATCAGCCCCAGCATTTT
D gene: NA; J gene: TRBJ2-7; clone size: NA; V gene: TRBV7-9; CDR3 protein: CASSLPGEYEQYF; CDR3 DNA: TGTGCCAGCAGCTTACCGGGGGAGTACGAGCAGTACTTC
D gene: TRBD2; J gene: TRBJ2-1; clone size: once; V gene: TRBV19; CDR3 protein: CASSTSGSSYNEQFF; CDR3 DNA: TGTGCCAGTTCCACTAGCGGGAGCTCCTACAATGAGCAGTTCTTC
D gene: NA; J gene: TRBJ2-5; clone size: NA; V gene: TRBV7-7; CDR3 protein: CASSFGFQETQYF; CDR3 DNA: TGTGCTAGCAGCTTTGGCTTCCAAGAGACCCAGTACTTC
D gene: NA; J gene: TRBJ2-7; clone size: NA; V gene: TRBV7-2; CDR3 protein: CASSFSGGRSYEQYF; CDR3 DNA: TGTGCCAGCAGCTTCTCAGGAGGGAGATCCTACGAGCAGTACTTC
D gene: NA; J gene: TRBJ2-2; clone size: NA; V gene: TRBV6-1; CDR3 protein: CASSEAGRKTGELFF; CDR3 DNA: TGTGCCAGCAGTGAAGCGGGCAGAAAAACCGGGGAGCTGTTTTTT
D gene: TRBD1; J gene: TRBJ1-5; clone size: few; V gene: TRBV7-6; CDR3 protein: CASDREERQPQHF; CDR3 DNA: TGTGCCAGTGACAGGGAAGAGCGACAGCCCCAGCATTTT
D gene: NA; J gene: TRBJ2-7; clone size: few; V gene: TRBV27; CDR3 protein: CASGGGEQYF; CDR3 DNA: TGTGCCTCTGGCGGCGGCGAGCAGTACTTC
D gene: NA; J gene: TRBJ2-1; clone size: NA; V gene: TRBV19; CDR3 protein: CASGNNEQFF; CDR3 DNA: TGTGCCAGTGGAAACAATGAGCAGTTCTTC
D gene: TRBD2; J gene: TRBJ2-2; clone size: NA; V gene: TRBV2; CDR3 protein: CASSEEPIAGGTTGELFF; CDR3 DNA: TGTGCCAGCAGTGAAGAGCCTATAGCGGGAGGGACCACCGGGGAGCTGTTTTTT
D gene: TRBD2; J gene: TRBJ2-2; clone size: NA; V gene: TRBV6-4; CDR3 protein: CASSEAGGGTGELFF; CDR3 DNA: TGTGCCAGCAGTGAAGCGGGAGGTGGCACCGGGGAGCTGTTTTTT
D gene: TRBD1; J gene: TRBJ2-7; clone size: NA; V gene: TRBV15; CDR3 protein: CATSTTYRGSYEQYF; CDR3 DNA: TGTGCCACCAGCACCACCTACAGGGGATCCTACGAGCAGTACTTC
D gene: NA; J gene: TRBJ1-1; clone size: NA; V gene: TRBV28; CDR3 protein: CASSLGFLMNTEAFF; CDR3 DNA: TGTGCCAGCAGTTTAGGTTTCCTTATGAACACTGAAGCTTTCTTT
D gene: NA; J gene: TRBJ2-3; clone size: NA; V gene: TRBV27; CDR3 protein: CASSYTSGSTDTQYF; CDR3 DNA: TGTGCCAGCAGTTATACGAGCGGGAGCACAGATACGCAGTATTTT
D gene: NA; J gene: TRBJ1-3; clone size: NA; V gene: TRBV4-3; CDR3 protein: CASSQDFSLTGNTIYF; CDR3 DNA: TGCGCCAGCAGCCAAGATTTTTCTTTAACTGGAAACACCATATATTTT
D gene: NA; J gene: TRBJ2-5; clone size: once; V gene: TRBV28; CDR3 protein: CASSFGLQETQYF; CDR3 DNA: TGTGCCAGCAGTTTTGGCTTACAAGAGACCCAGTACTTC
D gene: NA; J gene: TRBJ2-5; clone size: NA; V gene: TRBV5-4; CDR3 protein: CASSLFSAQETQYF; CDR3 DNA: TGTGCCAGCAGCTTGTTTAGCGCTCAAGAGACCCAGTACTTC
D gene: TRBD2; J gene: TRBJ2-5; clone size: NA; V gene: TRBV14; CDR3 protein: CASSQDQRTSGRVVETQYF; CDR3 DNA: TGTGCCAGCAGCCAAGATCAAAGGACTAGCGGGAGGGTGGTTGAGACCCAGTACTTC
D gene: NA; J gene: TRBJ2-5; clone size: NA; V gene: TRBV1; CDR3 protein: CTSSFLPRRTQETQYF; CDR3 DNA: TGCACCAGCAGCTTCCTTCCAAGGAGAACTCAAGAGACCCAGTACTTC
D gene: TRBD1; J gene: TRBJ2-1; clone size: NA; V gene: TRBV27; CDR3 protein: CASKRGRDEQFF; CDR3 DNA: TGTGCCAGTAAAAGGGGGCGGGATGAGCAGTTCTTC
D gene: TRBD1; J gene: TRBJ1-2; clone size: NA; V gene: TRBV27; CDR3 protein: CASTPGTGGGYGYTF; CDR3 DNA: TGTGCCAGCACCCCAGGGACAGGGGGAGGCTATGGCTACACCTTC
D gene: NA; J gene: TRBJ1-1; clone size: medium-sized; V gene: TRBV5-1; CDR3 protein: CASSLPRETEAFF; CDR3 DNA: TGCGCCAGCAGCTTGCCAAGGGAGACTGAAGCTTTCTTT